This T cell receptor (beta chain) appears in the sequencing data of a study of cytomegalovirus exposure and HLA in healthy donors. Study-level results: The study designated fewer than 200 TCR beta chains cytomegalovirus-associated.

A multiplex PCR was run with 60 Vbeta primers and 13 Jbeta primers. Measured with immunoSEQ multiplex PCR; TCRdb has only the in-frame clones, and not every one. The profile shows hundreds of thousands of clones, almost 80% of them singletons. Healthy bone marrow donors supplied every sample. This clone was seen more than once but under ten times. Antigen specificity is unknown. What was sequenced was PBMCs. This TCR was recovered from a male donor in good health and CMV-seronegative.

CDR3 amino acids: CASSKGTDSNQPQHF. For the CDR3, the DNA is TGTGCCAGCAGTAAGGGGACAGATAGCAATCAGCCCCAGCATTTT. V gene TRBV6-6 combines with J gene TRBJ1-5; 7 bases are a match to TRBD1. Germline V lookup: CDR1 MNHNY, CDR2 SVGAGI (reference sequence). The junction had 4 bases not matched to a gene; V was cut back by 5 bases and J by 0 bases. The CDR3 spans 15 residues.